This passage covers 27 T cell receptor beta chains from one sample sequenced in a study of OX40 agonist ivuxolimab in advanced cancers. Only in-frame clones appear in the TCRdb table, and some are missing; sequencing was by immunoSEQ multiplex PCR. Counted here are roughly 60,000 clones, less than 95% occurring once; the ten biggest clones make up roughly 0.44%. Here the sequenced sample was CD4+ or CD8+ T cells sorted from blood, taken in a trial of the OX40 agonist ivuxolimab. These receptors were obtained from an adult with an advanced solid tumor such as melanoma, head and neck, liver or kidney cancer.

V usage is TRBV27 and J usage is TRBJ2-7, with D possibly TRBD1 on 6 matching bases. With 3 bases removed from V and 9 bases from J, the gap between germline ends came to 18 bases. CDR1 is MNHEY and CDR2 is SMNVEV in the germline V gene (reference sequence). The CDR3 has 14 amino acids. The CDR3: CASSFPGQLTGQYF. The CDR3 DNA is TGTGCCAGCAGTTTCCCAGGACAGCTCACCGGGCAGTACTTC.

The chain uses TRBV27 and TRBJ2-3; a weak D match, TRBD2 (6 bases). Trimming took off 3 bases at V and 7 bases at J, with 11 bases between the two ends. The CDR3 is made up of 13 amino acids. The germline V gene encodes CDR1 MNHEY and CDR2 SMNVEV (reference sequence). Written as DNA, the CDR3 is TGTGCCAGCAGTTTGGGGACTGCTAATACGCAGTATTTT. Protein sequence: CASSLGTANTQYF.

This sequence joins TRBV7-2 and TRBJ2-2, with unresolved D. The CDR3 consists of 15 residues. Germline CDR1 and CDR2: SGHTA and FQGNSA. The V end was cut by 5 bases, the J end by 2 bases, with 12 bases between. The CDR3 sequence is CASSPIPGNTGELFF. The CDR3 DNA reads TGTGCCAGCAGCCCGATCCCGGGTAACACCGGGGAGCTGTTTTTT.

The chain has TRBV19 and TRBJ1-5; TRBD1 agrees at 9 bases. Germline trimming cut 5 bases from V and 7 bases from J; bases unmatched to any gene: 12. This CDR3 has 16 residues. Germline V lookup: CDR1 LNHDA, CDR2 SQIVND (reference sequence). The chain's CDR3 is CASSSLPGQGRQPQHF. In DNA, the CDR3 is TGTGCCAGTAGTTCCCTTCCGGGACAGGGCCGGCAGCCCCAGCATTTT.

The chain combines TRBV5-6 with TRBJ1-3, with D hard to call. Germline V gene sequence: CDR1 SGHDT, CDR2 YYEEEE. The CDR3 covers 14 residues. Trimming left V 1 base short and J 0 bases short, with 5 bases between. The CDR3 DNA follows: TGTGCCAGCAGCTTGTCGAGCTCTGGAAACACCATATATTTT. As protein: CASSLSSSGNTIYF. Full variable domain (remainder filled in from reference TRBV5-6 and TRBJ1-3): DAGVTQSPTHLIKTRGQQVTLRCSPKSGHDTVSWYQQALGQGPQFIFQYYEEEERQRGNFPDRFSGHQFPNYSSELNVNALLLGDSALYLCASSLSSSGNTIYFGEGSWLTVV.

This chain's CDR3 is CASSPSQVNTEAFF. DNA for the CDR3: TGTGCCAGCAGCCCGAGTCAGGTGAACACTGAAGCTTTCTTT. The chain joins TRBV9 to TRBJ1-1; D not resolved. From germline, CDR1 is SGDLS and CDR2 YYNGEE. V lost 4 bases to trimming and J lost 0 bases, with 10 bases between them. The CDR3 length is 14 residues.

This chain connects TRBV6-4 to TRBJ2-1; 13 bases fit TRBD2. The germline V gene encodes CDR1 MRHNA and CDR2 SNTAGT. The length of the CDR3 is 14 residues. Trimming took 4 bases from V and 9 from J; bases not matched to a gene: 3. The CDR3 spells CASSVRTSGSEQFF. The DNA for the CDR3 is TGTGCCAGCAGTGTTAGGACTAGCGGGAGTGAGCAGTTCTTC.

The DNA of the CDR3 is TGTGCCAGCAGCACCCTCGGGGGCAGCTCCTACAATGAGCAGTTCTTC. Encoded protein: CASSTLGGSSYNEQFF. V and J are TRBV5-8 and TRBJ2-1; possibly TRBD1 or TRBD2 for D (6 bases each). Germline assignment: CDR1 SGHTS and CDR2 YDEGEE. The CDR3 contains 16 residues. V gave up 4 bases and J gave up 0 bases, with 14 bases separating them.

The chain couples TRBV7-9 to TRBJ2-5; no clear D. Trimming took 6 bases from V and 2 from J, leaving 16 bases between them. The germline V gene encodes CDR1 SEHNR and CDR2 FQNEAQ (reference sequence). CDR3 size: 15 residues. CDR3 sequence reads: CASSSNYIPQETQYF. CDR3 nucleotide sequence: TGTGCCAGCAGTTCGAACTACATACCACAAGAGACCCAGTACTTC.

This chain joins TRBV18 and TRBJ2-3, with unresolved D. CDR1 and CDR2 (germline): KGHSH, LQKENI. V was clipped by 2 bases and J by 0 bases, with 9 bases between them. CDR3 length: 15 amino acids. DNA of the CDR3: TGTGCCAGCTCACCATCCCAAGCTAGCACAGATACGCAGTATTTT. Residues: CASSPSQASTDTQYF.

The chain links TRBV4-2 to TRBJ2-7, with TRBD2 matching 14 bases. Germline CDR1 is LGHNA and CDR2 is YNFKEQ. The length of the CDR3 is 16 residues. V lost 0 bases to trimming and J lost 7 bases; unmatched junction nucleotides: 5. CDR3 DNA sequence: TGTGCCAGCAGCCAAGAAGGGACTAGCGGGAGTCAGGAGCAGTACTTC. Protein: CASSQEGTSGSQEQYF.

This rearrangement joins TRBV11-2 to TRBJ2-1; no reliable D call. The CDR3 contains 12 residues. CDR1 is SGHAT, CDR2 FQNNGV, per germline. Trimming pared 1 base from V and 8 bases from J, leaving 6 bases between. The chain's CDR3 is CASSLVLDEQFF. CDR3 nucleotides: TGTGCCAGCAGCTTAGTGTTGGATGAGCAGTTCTTC.

To note about this clone: Other DNA sequences in this specimen translate into the identical CDR3. The J gene is TRBJ2-7, the V gene TRBV10-2; possibly TRBD1 for D (6 bases). Germline CDR1 is WSHSY and CDR2 is SAAADI. The CDR3 length is 14 residues. With 3 bases removed from V and 0 bases from J, the gap between germline ends came to 9 bases. The CDR3 here is CASSERGSSYEQYF. CDR3 coding DNA: TGCGCCAGCAGTGAAAGGGGGAGCTCCTACGAGCAGTACTTC.

The gene calls are TRBV2 and TRBJ2-1; D gene uncertain. The CDR3 runs to 15 residues. The germline V gene has CDR1 SNHLY and CDR2 FYNNEI. V was cut by 2 bases and J by 1 base, with 9 bases left in between. This CDR3 reads CASSELAVSYNEQFF. The CDR3 nucleotides are TGTGCCAGCAGTGAACTGGCAGTGTCCTACAATGAGCAGTTCTTC.

The V and J genes are TRBV18 and TRBJ2-1; TRBD2 matches at 10 bases. The junction had 14 bases not matched to a gene; V was cut back by 3 bases and J by 6 bases. From germline, CDR1 is KGHSH and CDR2 LQKENI. CDR3 length: 18 residues. As DNA, the CDR3 is TGTGCCAGCTCACCCACTAGCGGGATCGTCCAGTACACCAATGAGCAGTTCTTC. Translating gives CASSPTSGIVQYTNEQFF.

This clone was seen only once. The rearrangement joins TRBV11-2 to TRBJ2-1; 8 positions agree with TRBD2. With 6 bases clipped from V and 0 bases from J, the junction kept 4 bases outside the gene matches. This CDR3 is built from 15 residues. Germline CDR1 and CDR2: SGHAT and FQNNGV. In DNA, the CDR3 is TGTGCCAGCAGGAAAAGCGGGAGCTCCTACAATGAGCAGTTCTTC. Translated, it gives CASRKSGSSYNEQFF.

The rearrangement joins TRBV7-8 to TRBJ1-3, with unresolved D. The CDR3 covers 14 residues. Germline CDR1 reads SGHVS; CDR2 reads FQNEAQ. Trimming took off 5 bases at V and 2 bases at J, with 10 bases between the two ends. CDR3 loop: CASSRTVTGNTIYF. The CDR3, as DNA: TGTGCCAGCAGCCGGACGGTGACTGGAAACACCATATATTTT.

The gene calls are TRBV7-8 and TRBJ2-5; D gene unclear. V was clipped by 1 base and J by 1 base, with 4 bases between them. CDR3 length equals 13 residues. In germline, CDR1 is SGHVS, CDR2 FQNEAQ. Here the CDR3 DNA reads TGTGCCAGCAGCTTAGGTATCCAAGAGACCCAGTACTTC. This gives the protein CASSLGIQETQYF.

The table lists this clone with a count of one. V gene TRBV7-8 combines with J gene TRBJ2-2; perhaps TRBD1 as D (5 bases). Per the germline V gene, CDR1 is SGHVS and CDR2 is FQNEAQ. Trimming removed 7 bases from V and 4 bases from J, with 16 bases in between. The CDR3 contains 15 residues. This CDR3 reads CASTLDRPLTGELFF. The DNA of the CDR3 is TGTGCCAGCACCCTCGACAGACCCCTCACCGGGGAGCTGTTTTTT.

The chain has TRBV30 and TRBJ2-7; tentatively, D is TRBD1 (6 bases). From germline, CDR1 is GTSNPN and CDR2 SVGIG (reference sequence). V was cut by 5 bases and J by 6 bases, with 17 bases left in between. The CDR3 is made up of 13 amino acids. The CDR3 spells CAWRPDSPSEQYF. The CDR3 DNA is TGTGCCTGGCGACCGGACAGCCCCTCCGAGCAGTACTTC.

V usage is TRBV11-2 and J usage is TRBJ1-4; TRBD1 is a possible D gene (5 bases). Germline loops: CDR1 SGHAT, CDR2 FQNNGV. V was shortened by 5 bases and J by 7 bases, with 20 bases between the two germline ends. CDR3 length equals 16 residues. The DNA for the CDR3 is TGTGCCAGCAGCCCCCGAGTGGTGGGGCGAAGTGAAAAACTGTTTTTT. Residues: CASSPRVVGRSEKLFF.

The gene calls are TRBV25-1 and TRBJ2-7, with 8 bases aligning to TRBD2. Trimming took 3 bases from V and 5 from J; bases not matched to a gene: 9. Germline assignment: CDR1 MGHDK and CDR2 SYGVNS. This CDR3 region has 15 residues. The DNA for the CDR3 is TGTGCCAGCAGTGATTGGAGCGGGAGACGGAACGAGCAGTACTTC. Translation gives CASSDWSGRRNEQYF.

The chain recombines TRBV19 with TRBJ2-5; D gene uncertain. Judging by the DNA end, TRBJ2-7 fits better; the J call may be wrong. The CDR3 runs to 12 residues. Looked up from germline, CDR1 is LNHDA and CDR2 is SQIVND (reference sequence). As DNA, the CDR3 is TGTGCCAGCAGCAGACCGGGCTACGAGCAGTACTTC. It is translated as CASSRPGYEQYF.

J is TRBJ2-1 and V is TRBV30; 13 bases fit TRBD2. The germline CDR1 and CDR2 sequences are GTSNPN and SVGIG (reference sequence). The CDR3 is 18 amino acids. V shed 0 bases, J shed 10 bases, and the junction held 15 bases outside the gene matches. CDR3 bases: TGTGCCTGGAGTGTCCCCAGGGTGTCGACTAGCGGGAGGAAGGAGCAGTTCTTC. Its protein is CAWSVPRVSTSGRKEQFF.

J is TRBJ2-4 and V is TRBV5-1; D may be TRBD2 (6 bases). The V and J ends lost 4 bases and 5 bases respectively, with 16 bases between them. The germline CDR1 and CDR2 sequences are SGHRS and YFSETQ. The CDR3 extends over 15 amino acids. DNA for the CDR3: TGCGCCAGCAGCCTTGGGGGACTTTCGGAAAACATTCAGTACTTC. Protein: CASSLGGLSENIQYF.

The chain has TRBV21-1 and TRBJ2-5; no DNA check was done on the table's D call, TRBD2. TRBV21-1 constitutes a pseudogene. The CDR3 covers 20 residues. The CDR3 loop reads CASSLNLAGVGRVAGETQYF. The CDR3 DNA reads as TGTGCCAGCAGTTTAAACCTAGCGGGAGTGGGGAGAGTTGCAGGAGAGACCCAGTACTTC.

The rearrangement joins TRBV11-3 to TRBJ2-2; 11 bases map to TRBD2. Per the germline V gene, CDR1 is SGHNT and CDR2 is YENEEA. Trimming took 5 bases from V and 5 from J; bases not matched to a gene: 4. The CDR3 covers 15 residues. DNA of the CDR3: TGTGCCAGCAGCCCTAGCGGGAGGAATACCGGGGAGCTGTTTTTT. It translates to CASSPSGRNTGELFF.